This entry lists 7 T cell receptor beta chains sequenced from one sample in a study of cytomegalovirus exposure and HLA in healthy donors. Use of 60 Vbeta and 13 Jbeta primers characterized the PCR. Assay: immunoSEQ multiplex PCR; the TCRdb copy retains only in-frame clones and omits some. Of some 130,000 clones listed, roughly 80% are singletons. Material: PBMCs. The receptors derive from a man aged 30 to 39 in good health and CMV-seronegative.

The chain joins TRBV5-1 to TRBJ1-3; D gene ambiguous. CDR1 SGHRS and CDR2 YFSETQ come from the germline V gene. CDR3 size: 14 residues. Trimming left V 5 bases short and J 0 bases short, with 9 bases between. For the CDR3, the DNA is TGCGCCAGCAGTTATGGTAGCTCTGGAAACACCATATATTTT. Encoded protein: CASSYGSSGNTIYF.

The chain uses TRBV5-5 and TRBJ2-2; 11 bases map to TRBD2. V was pared by 1 base and J by 1 base, with 3 bases of the junction left unmatched. CDR1 SGHKS and CDR2 YYEKEE come from the germline V gene (reference sequence). CDR3 length: 17 amino acids. CDR3 residues: CASSLSGTSGNTGELFF. The CDR3 nucleotides are TGTGCCAGCAGCTTGTCGGGGACTAGCGGGAACACCGGGGAGCTGTTTTTT.

DNA of the CDR3: TGCGCCAGCAGCTTGGAGAGGGAAGGTGAAAAACTGTTTTTT. Translated: CASSLEREGEKLFF. This chain uses TRBV5-1 with TRBJ1-4; D unresolved. Germline assignment: CDR1 SGHRS and CDR2 YFSETQ. V lost 0 bases and J 7 bases, leaving 10 bases between the germline ends. This CDR3 contains 14 residues.

The chain combines TRBV6-1 with TRBJ1-2; 7 bases match TRBD1. CDR3 length: 14 amino acids. Germline-derived CDR1 and CDR2 are MNHNS and SASEGT. After removal of 1 base from V and 4 bases from J, the junction contained 3 bases not matched to a gene. Written as DNA, the CDR3 is TGTGCCAGCAGTGAAGGGGACAGTTCCTATGGCTACACCTTC. Translated, it gives CASSEGDSSYGYTF.

The chain is built from TRBV4-1 and TRBJ1-2; 7 nucleotides align to TRBD1. CDR1 is MGHRA, CDR2 YSYEKL, per germline. Trimming cost V 0 bases and J 2 bases; bases outside gene matches: 3. The CDR3 runs 15 residues. CDR3: CASSQEVGQNYGYTF. The DNA for the CDR3 is TGCGCCAGCAGCCAAGAGGTGGGACAGAACTATGGCTACACCTTC.

The gene calls are TRBV5-4 and TRBJ1-4; D not resolved. The germline V gene has CDR1 SGHNT and CDR2 YYREEE (reference sequence). The CDR3 covers 14 residues. The V end lost 0 bases, the J end lost 4 bases, and 7 bases lay between the germline ends. CDR3 coding DNA: TGTGCCAGCAGCTTGGACGGGATTAATGAAAAACTGTTTTTT. This sequence encodes CASSLDGINEKLFF.

The sample holds a few counts of this clone. The chain carries TRBV29-1 and TRBJ2-7; D is uncertain. CDR3 length: 11 amino acids. CDR1 SQVTM and CDR2 ANQGSEA come from the germline V gene. The V and J ends lost 7 bases and 4 bases respectively, with 11 bases between them. The DNA for the CDR3 is TGCAGCGCCGTTTTTTCGTACGAGCAGTACTTC. This gives the protein CSAVFSYEQYF.